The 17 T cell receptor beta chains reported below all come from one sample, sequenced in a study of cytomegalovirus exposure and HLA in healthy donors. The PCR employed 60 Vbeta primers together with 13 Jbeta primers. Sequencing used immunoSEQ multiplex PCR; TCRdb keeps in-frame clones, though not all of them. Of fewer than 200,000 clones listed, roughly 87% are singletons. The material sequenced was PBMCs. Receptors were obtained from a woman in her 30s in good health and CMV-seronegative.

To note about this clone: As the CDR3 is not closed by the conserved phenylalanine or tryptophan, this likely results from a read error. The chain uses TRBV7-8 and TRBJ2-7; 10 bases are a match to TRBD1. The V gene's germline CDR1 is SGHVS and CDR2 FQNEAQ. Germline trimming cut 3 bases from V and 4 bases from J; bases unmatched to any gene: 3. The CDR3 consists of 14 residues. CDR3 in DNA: TGTGCCAGCAGCTTCCCGGGACAGGGGTACGAGCAGTACCTC. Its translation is CASSFPGQGYEQYL.

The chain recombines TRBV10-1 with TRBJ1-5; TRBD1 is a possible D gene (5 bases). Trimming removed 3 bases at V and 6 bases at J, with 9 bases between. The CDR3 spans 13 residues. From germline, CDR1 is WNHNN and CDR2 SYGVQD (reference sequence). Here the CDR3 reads CASSDGGGQPQHF. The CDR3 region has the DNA TGCGCCAGCAGTGACGGCGGGGGTCAGCCCCAGCATTTT.

CDR3: CASSSSTGGRNQPQHF. The CDR3, as DNA: TGTGCCAGCTCATCATCGACAGGGGGCAGGAATCAGCCCCAGCATTTT. The genes are TRBV18 and TRBJ1-5; TRBD1 agrees at 10 bases. V was clipped by 5 bases and J by 4 bases; unmatched bases: 8. The CDR3 totals 16 residues. CDR1 KGHSH and CDR2 LQKENI come from the germline V gene. Variable domain in full (rest from reference TRBV18 and TRBJ1-5): NAGVMQNPRHLVRRRGQEARLRCSPMKGHSHVYWYRQLPEEGLKFMVYLQKENIIDESGMPKERFSAEFPKEGPSILRIQQVVRGDSAAYFCASSSSTGGRNQPQHFGDGTRLSIL.

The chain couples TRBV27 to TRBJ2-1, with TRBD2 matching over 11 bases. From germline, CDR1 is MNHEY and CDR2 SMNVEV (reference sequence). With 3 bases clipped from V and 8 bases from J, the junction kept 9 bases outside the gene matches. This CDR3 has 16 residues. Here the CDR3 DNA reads TGTGCCAGCAGTTTTGGGAGTACTAGCGGGAGCGATGAGCAGTTCTTC. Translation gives CASSFGSTSGSDEQFF.

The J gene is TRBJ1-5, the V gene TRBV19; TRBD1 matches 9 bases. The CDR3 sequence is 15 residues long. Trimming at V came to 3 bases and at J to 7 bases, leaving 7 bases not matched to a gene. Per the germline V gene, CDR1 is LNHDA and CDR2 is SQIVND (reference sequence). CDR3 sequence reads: CASSMGTGRLQPQHF. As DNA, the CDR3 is TGTGCCAGTAGTATGGGGACAGGGAGGTTACAGCCCCAGCATTTT.

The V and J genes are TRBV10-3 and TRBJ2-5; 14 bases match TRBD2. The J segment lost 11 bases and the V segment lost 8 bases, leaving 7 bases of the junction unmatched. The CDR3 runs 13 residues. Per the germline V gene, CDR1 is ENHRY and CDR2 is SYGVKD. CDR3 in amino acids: CAIGGLAGVEQYF. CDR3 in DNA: TGTGCCATCGGGGGACTAGCGGGAGTTGAGCAGTACTTC.

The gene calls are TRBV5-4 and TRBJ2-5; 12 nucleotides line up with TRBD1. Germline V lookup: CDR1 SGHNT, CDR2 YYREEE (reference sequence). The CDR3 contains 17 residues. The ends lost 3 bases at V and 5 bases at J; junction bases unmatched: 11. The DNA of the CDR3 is TGTGCCAGCAGCTCGGGGGGGGGACAGGGGGCTAGGGAGACCCAGTACTTC. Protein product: CASSSGGGQGARETQYF.

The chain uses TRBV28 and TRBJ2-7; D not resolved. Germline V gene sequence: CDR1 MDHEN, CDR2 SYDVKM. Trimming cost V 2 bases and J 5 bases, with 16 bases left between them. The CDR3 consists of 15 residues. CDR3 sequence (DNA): TGTGCCAGCAGTTTACATCCGCCAGGTTCGAACGAGCAGTACTTC. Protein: CASSLHPPGSNEQYF.

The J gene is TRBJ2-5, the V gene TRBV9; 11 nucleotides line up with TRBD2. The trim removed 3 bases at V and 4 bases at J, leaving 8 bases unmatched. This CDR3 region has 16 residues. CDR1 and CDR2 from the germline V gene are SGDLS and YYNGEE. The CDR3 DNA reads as TGTGCCAGCAGCGCCATTAGCGGGAGGGGGGTAGAGACCCAGTACTTC. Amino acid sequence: CASSAISGRGVETQYF.

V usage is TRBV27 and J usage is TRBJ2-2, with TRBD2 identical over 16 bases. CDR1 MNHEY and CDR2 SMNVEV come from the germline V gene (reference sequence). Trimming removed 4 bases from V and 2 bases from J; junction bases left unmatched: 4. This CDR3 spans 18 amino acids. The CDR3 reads CASSWGTSGRANTGELFF. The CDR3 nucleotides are TGTGCCAGCAGTTGGGGGACTAGCGGGAGGGCAAACACCGGGGAGCTGTTTTTT.

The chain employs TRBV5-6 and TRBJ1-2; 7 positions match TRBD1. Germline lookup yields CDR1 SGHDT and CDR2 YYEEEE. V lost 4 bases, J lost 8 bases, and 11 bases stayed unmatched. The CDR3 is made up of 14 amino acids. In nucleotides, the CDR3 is TGTGCCAGCAGCCCCGGAGAACAGGGGAGAGGCTACACCTTC. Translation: CASSPGEQGRGYTF.

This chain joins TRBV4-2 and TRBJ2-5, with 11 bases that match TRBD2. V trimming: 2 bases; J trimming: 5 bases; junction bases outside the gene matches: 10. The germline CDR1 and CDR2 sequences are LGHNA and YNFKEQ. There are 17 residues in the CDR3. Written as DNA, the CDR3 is TGTGCCAGCAGCCAACCCGTAGCGGGGGGGCAAAGGGAGACCCAGTACTTC. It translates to CASSQPVAGGQRETQYF.

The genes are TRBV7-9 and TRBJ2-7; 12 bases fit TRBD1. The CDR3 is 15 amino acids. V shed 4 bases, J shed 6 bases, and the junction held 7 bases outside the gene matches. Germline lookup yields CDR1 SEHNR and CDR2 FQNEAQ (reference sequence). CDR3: CASSSSGQGAGEQYF. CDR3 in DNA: TGTGCCAGCAGCTCCTCGGGACAGGGGGCGGGCGAGCAGTACTTC. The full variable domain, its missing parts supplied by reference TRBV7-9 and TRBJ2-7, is DTGVSQNPRHKITKRGQNVTFRCDPISEHNRLYWYRQTLGQGPEFLTYFQNEAQLEKSRLLSDRFSAERPKGSFSTLEIQRTEQGDSAMYLCASSSSGQGAGEQYFGPGTRLTVT.

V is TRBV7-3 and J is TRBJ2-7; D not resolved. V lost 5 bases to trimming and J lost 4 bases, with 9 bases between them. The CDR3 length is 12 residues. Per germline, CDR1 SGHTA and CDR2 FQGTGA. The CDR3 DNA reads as TGTGCCAGCAGCCCTGGGCGATACGAGCAGTACTTC. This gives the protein CASSPGRYEQYF.

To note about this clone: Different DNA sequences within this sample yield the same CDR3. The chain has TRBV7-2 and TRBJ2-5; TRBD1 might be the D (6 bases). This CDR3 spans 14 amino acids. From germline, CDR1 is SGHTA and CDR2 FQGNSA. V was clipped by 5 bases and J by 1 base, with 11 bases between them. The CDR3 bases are TGTGCCAGCAGCATACAGGGATTCCAAGAGACCCAGTACTTC. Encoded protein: CASSIQGFQETQYF.

In nucleotides, the CDR3 is TGTGCCAGCAGCATCCCCGGGGGGGGGCTTAACTATGGCTACACCTTC. Protein sequence: CASSIPGGGLNYGYTF. V usage is TRBV7-9 and J usage is TRBJ1-2, with D maybe TRBD1 (6 bases). This CDR3 is 16 amino acids long. From germline, CDR1 is SEHNR and CDR2 FQNEAQ (reference sequence). Trimming left V 5 bases short and J 1 base short, with 17 bases between.

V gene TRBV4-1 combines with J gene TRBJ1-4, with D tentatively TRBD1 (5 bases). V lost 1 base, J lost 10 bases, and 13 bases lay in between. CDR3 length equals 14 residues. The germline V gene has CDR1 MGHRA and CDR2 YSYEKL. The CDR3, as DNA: TGCGCCAGCAGCCAAGGCAGGGTTTCTGGAAAACTGTTTTTT. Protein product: CASSQGRVSGKLFF.